Listed below are T cell receptor beta chains from one sample, sequenced in a study of cytomegalovirus exposure and HLA in healthy donors. Some clones are missing from TCRdb's copy, which holds only in-frame ones; the method was immunoSEQ multiplex PCR. This sample's table reports 60,000 to 70,000 clones. The source material was PBMCs. These receptors came from a boy aged 5 to 17 in good health and CMV-seronegative. The CDR3 runs from the conserved cysteine through the conserved F or W. The D gene is left open where the match is weak.

cdr3_nt,cdr3_aa,j_call,v_call,d_call
TGTGCCAGTATCACGCTGACTAGCGGGAGAATCGGCGGGGAGCTGTTTTTT,CASITLTSGRIGGELFF,TRBJ2-2,TRBV19,TRBD2
TGCGCCAGCAGCTTCTACGGCGGGAGTAGCACAGATACGCAGTATTTT,CASSFYGGSSTDTQYF,TRBJ2-3,TRBV5-1,TRBD2
TGTGCCAGCAGCCGCGGACAGGGGGTGGTTAATGAGCAGTTCTTC,CASSRGQGVVNEQFF,TRBJ2-1,TRBV5-4,TRBD1
TGTGCCAGCAGCTTGGATTGGGCGCCGATGAACACTGAAGCTTTCTTT,CASSLDWAPMNTEAFF,TRBJ1-1,TRBV5-4,NA
TGTGCCAGCAGCTCCCAGACTAATGAAAAACTGTTTTTT,CASSSQTNEKLFF,TRBJ1-4,TRBV5-4,NA
TGTGCCAGCAGAACTCCTTCGAACACTGAAGCTTTCTTT,CASRTPSNTEAFF,TRBJ1-1,TRBV13,NA
TGTGCCAGCAGCTTAACAGGGGCCACTGAAGCTTTCTTT,CASSLTGATEAFF,TRBJ1-1,TRBV7-2,TRBD1
TGTGCCAGTAGTAGGGGCCAAGGGGGTGAGCCCCAGCATTTT,CASSRGQGGEPQHF,TRBJ1-5,TRBV19,NA
TGTGCCAGCAGGGGGGGGATCTATGGCTACACCTTC,CASRGGIYGYTF,TRBJ1-2,TRBV27,NA
TGTGCCAGCAGCATCGGACAGAACAAACGGGAGACCCAGTACTTC,CASSIGQNKRETQYF,TRBJ2-5,TRBV5-8,NA
TGTGCCAGTAGTATACAGGGGATAGCCAAAAACATTCAGTACTTC,CASSIQGIAKNIQYF,TRBJ2-4,TRBV19,NA
TGCGCCAGCAGCTTGGGGGACAGGGACACTGAAGCTTTCTTT,CASSLGDRDTEAFF,TRBJ1-1,TRBV5-1,TRBD1
TGTGCCAGCAGCCGGACAGTCGATCAGCCCCAGCATTTT,CASSRTVDQPQHF,TRBJ1-5,TRBV6-5,NA
TGCGCCAGCGCCACTACTGGTGGCGAGCAGTACTTC,CASATTGGEQYF,TRBJ2-7,TRBV5-1,NA
TGTGCCACCCCCGGGACAACTGGAAACACCATATATTTT,CATPGTTGNTIYF,TRBJ1-3,TRBV7-9,NA
TGTGCCAGCAGCTTAGGGGAGTCTAATCAGCCCCAGCATTTT,CASSLGESNQPQHF,TRBJ1-5,TRBV7-2,NA
TGCGCCAGCAGCTTGGAAGACCGGACAGGGGACCCCTACGAGCAGTACTTC,CASSLEDRTGDPYEQYF,TRBJ2-7,TRBV5-1,TRBD1
TGTGCCAGCAGCCTGGGACAGGGAAATGAAAAACTGTTTTTT,CASSLGQGNEKLFF,TRBJ1-4,TRBV7-6,TRBD1
TGCAGCGTTTCGCTAGCGGTCGTGGATACGCAGTATTTT,CSVSLAVVDTQYF,TRBJ2-3,TRBV29-1,TRBD2
TGCGCCAGCAGCCTAGGCCTAGCGGACTTGACCTACGAGCAGTACTTC,CASSLGLADLTYEQYF,TRBJ2-7,TRBV5-1,TRBD2
TGTGCCAGCAGCTTAGATTTCCGGGGGGACTATGGCTACACCTTC,CASSLDFRGDYGYTF,TRBJ1-2,TRBV7-2,NA
TGTGCCAGCAGCTCCTGGACAGGGCAAAACAACGAGCAGTACTTC,CASSSWTGQNNEQYF,TRBJ2-7,TRBV7-9,TRBD1
TGTGCCAGCAGCTATGACAGGGGCTCTGGAAACACCATATATTTT,CASSYDRGSGNTIYF,TRBJ1-3,TRBV5-5,TRBD1
TGTGCCAGCAGCGCCACTAGCGGGGGGGCCGGGGAGCTGTTTTTT,CASSATSGGAGELFF,TRBJ2-2,TRBV9,TRBD2
TGTGCCAGCACCCTAAGCCGCCGGGGGAACTATGGCTACACCTTC,CASTLSRRGNYGYTF,TRBJ1-2,TRBV28,NA
TGCGCCAGCAGCCGTCCGGGACTAGCGGGGCAGTTCTTC,CASSRPGLAGQFF,TRBJ2-1,TRBV4-1,TRBD2
TGTGCCAGCAGTTTAGGCCTGAACACTGAAGCTTTCTTT,CASSLGLNTEAFF,TRBJ1-1,TRBV27,NA
TGTGCCAGCAGCGACACAGGGGCGGCGGGCTACACCTTC,CASSDTGAAGYTF,TRBJ1-2,TRBV9,TRBD1
TGTGCCAGCCGGGGGAGTTCAGATACGCAGTATTTT,CASRGSSDTQYF,TRBJ2-3,TRBV28,NA
TGTGCCTGGAGACTGACCGGGGCGACTAGCTTCGGTTACGAGCAGTACTTC,CAWRLTGATSFGYEQYF,TRBJ2-7,TRBV30,TRBD2
TGCGCCAGTAGTGTTCGGACAGGCATGAACACTGAAGCTTTCTTT,CASSVRTGMNTEAFF,TRBJ1-1,TRBV19,TRBD1
TGTGCCAGCAGTACTACGAACACCGGGGAGCTGTTTTTT,CASSTTNTGELFF,TRBJ2-2,TRBV27,NA
TGTGCCAGCAGCGCAACAGTACAGGGTCGCGGAAATGAAAAACTGTTTTTT,CASSATVQGRGNEKLFF,TRBJ1-4,TRBV7-9,NA
TGTGCCAGCAGTGAATTTTGGGGCTACACTGAAGCTTTCTTT,CASSEFWGYTEAFF,TRBJ1-1,TRBV6-1,NA
TGTGCCAGCAGCTTGGGGCCGGGACAGATCACAGATACGCAGTATTTT,CASSLGPGQITDTQYF,TRBJ2-3,TRBV7-6,TRBD1
TGTGCCAGCAGTGAAGCGCTAGGCGGCAACACTGAAGCTTTCTTT,CASSEALGGNTEAFF,TRBJ1-1,TRBV6-1,NA
TGCGCCAGCAGCCAAGTTACGGCCGGGATCATCTCCTACGAGCAGTACTTC,CASSQVTAGIISYEQYF,TRBJ2-7,TRBV4-1,NA
TGTGCCAGCAGTTTGGGACAGGGGGGGATTCAGCCCCAGCATTTT,CASSLGQGGIQPQHF,TRBJ1-5,TRBV27,TRBD1
TGTGCCACCAGCAGAGATCGAGGGCAGGGGGCTTACGAGCAGTACTTC,CATSRDRGQGAYEQYF,TRBJ2-7,TRBV15,TRBD1
TGTGCCAGCAGTTTATATAGCACTGGACGGGGAAACTATGGCTACACCTTC,CASSLYSTGRGNYGYTF,TRBJ1-2,TRBV27,NA
TGCAGCGTCATGGGGGGAAGGCCCATGAACACTGAAGCTTTCTTT,CSVMGGRPMNTEAFF,TRBJ1-1,TRBV29-1,NA
TGCGCCAGCAGCCTTCACCCTACACCGGGACAGCGGTCAACTAATGAAAAACTGTTTTTT,CASSLHPTPGQRSTNEKLFF,TRBJ1-4,TRBV5-1,TRBD1
TGTGCCAGCAGCTTAACGGGACTAGCCGGGGAGCTGTTTTTT,CASSLTGLAGELFF,TRBJ2-2,TRBV7-3,TRBD2
TGCGCCAGCAGCTTGGGACTAGCGAAAACCTACGAGCAGTACTTC,CASSLGLAKTYEQYF,TRBJ2-7,TRBV5-1,TRBD2
TGTGCCAGCAGCTTTAGGGGGACAGTTAACATTCAGTACTTC,CASSFRGTVNIQYF,TRBJ2-4,TRBV13,TRBD1
TGTGCCAGCAGCTCAATAATCGGGACCTACGAGCAGTACTTC,CASSSIIGTYEQYF,TRBJ2-7,TRBV5-8,NA
TGTGCCAGCAGCCAAGAGAGGCGGGGGACTGAGCAGTTCTTC,CASSQERRGTEQFF,TRBJ2-1,TRBV4-2,TRBD2
TGTGCCAGCAGCGTAGAAGGGGGCATCAATCAGCCCCAGCATTTT,CASSVEGGINQPQHF,TRBJ1-5,TRBV9,TRBD1
TGTGCCAGCAGTCCCCTAGACAGTTCCGCAAACACTGAAGCTTTCTTT,CASSPLDSSANTEAFF,TRBJ1-1,TRBV6-6,NA
TGTGCCAGCAGTGAAAGGGGACACCAGGGGGGTCAGCCCCAGCATTTT,CASSERGHQGGQPQHF,TRBJ1-5,TRBV6-1,TRBD1